This T cell receptor beta chain is from a study of cytomegalovirus exposure and HLA in healthy donors. This clone was observed a single time. Vbeta (60) and Jbeta (13) primers were used in the PCR. Repertoires were generated with immunoSEQ multiplex PCR, while TCRdb's copy carries only in-frame clones and drops some. Of 200,000 or so clones listed, roughly 83% were seen once; the top ten hold around 0.27%. The CDR3 covers 17 residues. After removal of 0 bases from V and 5 bases from J, the junction contained 9 bases not matched to a gene. Germline CDR1 MNHNS, CDR2 SASEGT. The TCR sequence derives from a boy younger than 18 in good health and CMV-seronegative. The sample consisted of PBMCs. The chain carries TRBV6-1 and TRBJ1-1; 10 positions match TRBD1. This chain's CDR3 is CASSEASLGQGVTEAFF. The CDR3 DNA sequence: TGTGCCAGCAGTGAAGCCTCACTTGGACAGGGGGTGACTGAAGCTTTCTTT.